The entry below gives a single TCR beta chain sequence along with its context. These data originate in a study of blood T cell repertoires in COVID-19. Here immunoSEQ multiplex PCR was the method, and the copy in TCRdb shows in-frame clones only, minus some. The sample shows some 320,000 clones, approximately 85% of them seen only once. The germline CDR1 and CDR2 sequences are SGHRS and YFSETQ. This CDR3 is 15 amino acids long. The V gene end was trimmed by 4 bases and the J gene end by 5 bases; junction bases not matched to a gene: 7. The chain combines TRBV5-1 with TRBJ2-7, with TRBD1 matching over 12 bases. This receptor was taken from a human donor in a cohort sampled during active COVID-19. Sequencing was done on a sample of peripheral blood. CDR3 protein: CASSPSGTGGNEQYF. The DNA of the CDR3 is TGCGCCAGCAGCCCCTCCGGGACAGGGGGCAACGAGCAGTACTTC.